Sequencing of this T cell receptor (beta chain) was carried out in a study of T cells in Graves' hyperthyroidism and ophthalmopathy. Trimming at V came to 3 bases and at J to 8 bases, leaving 13 bases not matched to a gene. This CDR3 has 16 residues. Amplification targeted TCR beta CDR3 regions from RNA transcripts. HTBI primers were the set used in a first-round RT-PCR of the TCR CDR3. TCRdb called the multiplex PCR reads again in MiXCR, with one record for every CDR3 protein. The sample consists of about 600,000 distinct CDR3 sequences, 13% to 15% of them appearing once. Findings of the study overall: Blood also carried most thyroid clonotypes expanded above 0.001.

Lactation, pregnancy, other autoimmune disease or uncontrolled infection excluded patients. Notes on this clonotype: What it binds is unknown.

The TCR sequence derives from a woman aged 18-29 years with Graves' ophthalmopathy. The specimen sequenced was blood. The chain employs TRBV12-3 or TRBV12-4 and TRBJ1-2, with 9 bases identical to TRBD1. In DNA form, the CDR3 reads TGTGCCAGCAGTTTTGGGAGCCGGGACAGGGACCAGGGCTACACCTTC. It yields the protein CASSFGSRDRDQGYTF.